This T cell receptor beta chain emerged from a study of blood T cell repertoires in COVID-19. As for the study in general: Researchers got acute and convalescent COVID-19 samples from the United States, Italy and Spain. Nucleic acid was either cDNA or gDNA, and it came from T cells, B-cell-depleted T cells, or PBMCs.

Per germline, CDR1 MNHEY and CDR2 SMNVEV (reference sequence). The CDR3 sequence is 16 residues long. V lost 5 bases and J lost 10, with 24 bases in between. Which cohort a participant joined came from the clinical history participants gave. Per the original data handling: Counts of nucleated cells, estimated from reference gene primer amplification, were obtained. Clones were read by immunoSEQ multiplex PCR, and TCRdb kept only the in-frame ones, dropping some. D and trimming come from the DNA, and the V and J calls and clone size come from that table. The sample has some 300,000 clones; 80% to 90% are singletons.

V and J are TRBV27 and TRBJ1-3, with a weak D call TRBD1 (6 bases). The source is a man aged 25 to 40 who had recovered from COVID-19. The sequenced sample was PBMCs or T cells enriched from blood (not recorded which). The CDR3, as DNA: TGTGCCAGCAGTCCGCAACAGGGAACCAGCTTGAAAACCATATATTTT. This codes for CASSPQQGTSLKTIYF.